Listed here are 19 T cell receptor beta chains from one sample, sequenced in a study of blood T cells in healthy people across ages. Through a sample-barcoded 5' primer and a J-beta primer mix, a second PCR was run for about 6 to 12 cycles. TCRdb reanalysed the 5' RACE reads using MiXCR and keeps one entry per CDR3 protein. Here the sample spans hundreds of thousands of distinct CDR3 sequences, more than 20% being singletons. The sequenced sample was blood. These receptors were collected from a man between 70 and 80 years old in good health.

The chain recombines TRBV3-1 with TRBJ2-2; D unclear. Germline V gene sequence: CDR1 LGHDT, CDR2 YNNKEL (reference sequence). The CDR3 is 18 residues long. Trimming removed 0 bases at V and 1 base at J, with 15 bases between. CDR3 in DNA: TGTGCCAGCAGCCAAGATGGAGCAGTTTCTAAGAACACCGGGGAGCTGTTTTTT. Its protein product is CASSQDGAVSKNTGELFF.

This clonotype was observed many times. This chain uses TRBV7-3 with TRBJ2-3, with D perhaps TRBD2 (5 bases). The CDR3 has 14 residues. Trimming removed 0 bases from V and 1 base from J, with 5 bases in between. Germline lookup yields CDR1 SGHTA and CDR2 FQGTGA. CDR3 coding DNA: TGTGCCAGCAGCTTAACCGGGGGCACAGATACGCAGTATTTT. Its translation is CASSLTGGTDTQYF. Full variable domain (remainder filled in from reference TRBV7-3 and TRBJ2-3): GAGVSQTPSNKVTEKGKYVELRCDPISGHTALYWYRQSLGQGPEFLIYFQGTGAADDSGLPNDRFFAVRPEGSVSTLKIQRTERGDSAVYLCASSLTGGTDTQYFGPGTRLTVL.

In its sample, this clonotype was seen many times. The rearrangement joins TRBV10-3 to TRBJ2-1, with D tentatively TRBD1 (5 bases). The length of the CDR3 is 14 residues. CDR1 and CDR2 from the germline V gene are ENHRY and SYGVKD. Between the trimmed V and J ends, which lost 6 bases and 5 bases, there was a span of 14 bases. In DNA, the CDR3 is TGTGCCATCAGACAACCCGACAGAGACAATGAGCAGTTCTTC. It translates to CAIRQPDRDNEQFF.

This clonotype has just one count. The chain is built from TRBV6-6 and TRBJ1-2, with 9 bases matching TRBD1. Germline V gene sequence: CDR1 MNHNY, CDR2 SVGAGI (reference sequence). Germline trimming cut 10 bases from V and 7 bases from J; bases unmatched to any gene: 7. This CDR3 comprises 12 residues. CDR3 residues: CATSTGGAGYTF. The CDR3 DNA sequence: TGTGCCACCTCTACAGGGGGCGCTGGCTACACCTTC.

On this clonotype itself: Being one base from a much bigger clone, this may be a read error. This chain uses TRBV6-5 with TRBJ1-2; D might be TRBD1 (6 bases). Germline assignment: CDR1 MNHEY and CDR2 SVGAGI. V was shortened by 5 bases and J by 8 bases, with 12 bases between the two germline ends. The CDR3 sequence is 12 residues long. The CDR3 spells CASSGQGTGYTF. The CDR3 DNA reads TGTGCCAGCAGTGGGCAGGGGACGGGCTACACCTTC.

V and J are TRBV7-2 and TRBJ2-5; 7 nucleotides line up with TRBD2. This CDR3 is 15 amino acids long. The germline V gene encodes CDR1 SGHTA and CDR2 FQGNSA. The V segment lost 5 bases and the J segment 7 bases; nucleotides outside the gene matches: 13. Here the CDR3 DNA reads TGTGCCAGCAGCGAAAGACTAGGGAGGGGTACGACCCAGTACTTC. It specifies CASSERLGRGTTQYF.

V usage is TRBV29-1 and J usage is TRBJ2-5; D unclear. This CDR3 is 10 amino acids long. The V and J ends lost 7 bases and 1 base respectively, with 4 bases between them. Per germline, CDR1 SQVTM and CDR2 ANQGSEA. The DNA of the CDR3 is TGCAGCGGGGCCCAAGAGACCCAGTACTTC. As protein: CSGAQETQYF.

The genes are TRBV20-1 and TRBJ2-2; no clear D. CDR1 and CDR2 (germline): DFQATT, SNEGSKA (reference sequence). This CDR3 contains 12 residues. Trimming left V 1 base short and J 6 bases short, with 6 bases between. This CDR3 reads CSARGRAGELFF. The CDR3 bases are TGCAGTGCTAGAGGACGTGCCGGGGAGCTGTTTTTT.

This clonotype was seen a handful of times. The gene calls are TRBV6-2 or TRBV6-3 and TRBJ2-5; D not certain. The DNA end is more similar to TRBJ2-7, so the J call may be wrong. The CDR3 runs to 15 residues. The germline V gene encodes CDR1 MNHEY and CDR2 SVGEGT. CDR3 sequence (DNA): TGTGCCAGCAACCACATGTCTGGTCTAAACTACGAGCAGTACTTC. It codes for CASNHMSGLNYEQYF.

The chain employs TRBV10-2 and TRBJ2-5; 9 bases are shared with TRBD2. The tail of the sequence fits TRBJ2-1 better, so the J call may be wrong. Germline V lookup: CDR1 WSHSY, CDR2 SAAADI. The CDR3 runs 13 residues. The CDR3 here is CAAGREGRNEQFF. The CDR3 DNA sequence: TGCGCGGCAGGGCGGGAGGGCCGTAATGAGCAGTTCTTC.

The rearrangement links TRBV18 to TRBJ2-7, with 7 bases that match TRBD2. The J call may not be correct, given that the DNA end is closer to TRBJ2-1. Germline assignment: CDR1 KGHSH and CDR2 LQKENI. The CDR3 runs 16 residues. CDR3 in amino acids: CASSTSPGGGLNEQFF. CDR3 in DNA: TGTGCCAGCTCAACCAGCCCGGGAGGTGGGTTGAATGAGCAGTTCTTC.

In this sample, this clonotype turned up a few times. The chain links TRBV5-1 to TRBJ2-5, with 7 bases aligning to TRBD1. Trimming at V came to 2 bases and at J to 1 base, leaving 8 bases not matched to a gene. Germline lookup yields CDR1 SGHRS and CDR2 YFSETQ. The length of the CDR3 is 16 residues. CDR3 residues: CASSLETGMGQETQYF. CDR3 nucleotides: TGCGCCAGCAGCTTAGAGACAGGGATGGGCCAAGAGACCCAGTACTTC. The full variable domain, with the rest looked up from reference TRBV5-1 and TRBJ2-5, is KAGVTQTPRYLIKTRGQQVTLSCSPISGHRSVSWYQQTPGQGLQFLFEYFSETQRNKGNFPGRFSGRQFSNSRSEMNVSTLELGDSALYLCASSLETGMGQETQYFGPGTRLLVL.

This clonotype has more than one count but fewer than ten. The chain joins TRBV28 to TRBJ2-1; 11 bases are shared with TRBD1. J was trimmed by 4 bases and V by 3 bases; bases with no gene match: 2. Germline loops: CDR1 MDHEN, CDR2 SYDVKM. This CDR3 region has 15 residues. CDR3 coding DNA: TGTGCCAGCAGTTTCGGGACAGGGGGGTACAATGAGCAGTTCTTC. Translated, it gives CASSFGTGGYNEQFF.

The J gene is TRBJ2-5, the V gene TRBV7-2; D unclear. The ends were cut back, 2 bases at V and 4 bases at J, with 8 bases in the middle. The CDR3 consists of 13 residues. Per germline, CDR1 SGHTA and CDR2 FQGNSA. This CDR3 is CASSLTILETQYF. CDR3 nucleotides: TGTGCCAGCAGCTTAACGATTTTAGAGACCCAGTACTTC.

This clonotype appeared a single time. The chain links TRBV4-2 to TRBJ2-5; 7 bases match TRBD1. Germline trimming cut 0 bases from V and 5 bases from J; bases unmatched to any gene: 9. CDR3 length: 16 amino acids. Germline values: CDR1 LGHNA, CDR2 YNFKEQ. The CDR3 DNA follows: TGTGCCAGCAGCCAAGATGACGGCAGGGGGTCGGAGACCCAGTACTTC. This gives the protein CASSQDDGRGSETQYF.

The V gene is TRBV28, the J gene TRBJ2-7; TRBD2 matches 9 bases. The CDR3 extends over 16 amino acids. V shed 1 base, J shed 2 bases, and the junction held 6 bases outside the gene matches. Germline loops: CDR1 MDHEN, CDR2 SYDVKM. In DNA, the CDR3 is TGTGCCAGCAGTTTATCAGGCGGGAGGGTTGCCTACGAGCAGTACTTC. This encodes CASSLSGGRVAYEQYF.

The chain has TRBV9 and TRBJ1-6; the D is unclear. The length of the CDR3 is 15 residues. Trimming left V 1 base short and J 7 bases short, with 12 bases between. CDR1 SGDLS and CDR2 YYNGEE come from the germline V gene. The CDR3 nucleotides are TGTGCCAGCAGCGTATCCGGGGAGTCAAATTCACCCCTCCACTTT. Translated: CASSVSGESNSPLHF.

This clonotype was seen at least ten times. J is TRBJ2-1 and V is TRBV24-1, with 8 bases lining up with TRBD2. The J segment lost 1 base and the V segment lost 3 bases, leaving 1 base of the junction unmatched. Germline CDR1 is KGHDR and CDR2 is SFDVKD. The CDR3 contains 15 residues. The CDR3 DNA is TGTGCCACCAGTGATACGGGAGGGTCCTACAATGAGCAGTTCTTC. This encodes CATSDTGGSYNEQFF.

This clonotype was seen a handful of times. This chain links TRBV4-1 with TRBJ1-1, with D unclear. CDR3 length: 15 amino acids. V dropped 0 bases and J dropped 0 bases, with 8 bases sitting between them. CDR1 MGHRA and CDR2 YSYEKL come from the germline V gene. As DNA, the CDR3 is TGCGCCAGCAGCCAAGATAGGTCGCTGAACACTGAAGCTTTCTTT. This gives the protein CASSQDRSLNTEAFF.